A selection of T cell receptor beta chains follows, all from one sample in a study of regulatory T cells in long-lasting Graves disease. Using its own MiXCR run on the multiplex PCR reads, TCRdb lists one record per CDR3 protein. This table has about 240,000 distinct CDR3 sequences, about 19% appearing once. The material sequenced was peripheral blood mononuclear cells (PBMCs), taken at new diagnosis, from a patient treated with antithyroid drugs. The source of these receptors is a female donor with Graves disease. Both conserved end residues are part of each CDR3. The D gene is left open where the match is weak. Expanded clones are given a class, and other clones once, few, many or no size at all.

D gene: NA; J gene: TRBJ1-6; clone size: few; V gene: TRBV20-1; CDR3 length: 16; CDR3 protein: CGARATTRGVNSPLHF; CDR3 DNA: TGCGGTGCTAGAGCCACAACTCGAGGGGTAAATTCACCCCTCCACTTT
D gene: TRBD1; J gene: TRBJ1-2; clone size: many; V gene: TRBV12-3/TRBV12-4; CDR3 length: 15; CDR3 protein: CASSFTGGRSYGYTF; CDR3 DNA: TGTGCCAGCAGTTTCACAGGGGGCAGAAGCTATGGCTACACCTTC
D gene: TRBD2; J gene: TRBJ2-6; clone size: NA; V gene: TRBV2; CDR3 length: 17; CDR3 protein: CASEPGLAATGANVLTF; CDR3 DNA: TGTGCCAGCGAGCCGGGACTAGCGGCGACTGGGGCCAACGTCCTGACTTTC
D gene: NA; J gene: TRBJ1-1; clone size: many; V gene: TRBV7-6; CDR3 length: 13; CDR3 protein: CASSFRLNTEAFF; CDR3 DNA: TGTGCCAGCAGCTTCCGACTCAACACTGAAGCTTTCTTT
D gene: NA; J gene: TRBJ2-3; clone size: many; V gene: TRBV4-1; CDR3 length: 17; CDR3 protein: CASSQDRSGLGTDTQYF; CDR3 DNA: TGCGCCAGCAGCCAAGATCGCTCAGGGTTAGGGACAGATACGCAGTATTTT
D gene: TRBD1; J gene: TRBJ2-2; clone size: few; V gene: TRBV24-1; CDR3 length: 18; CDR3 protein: CATSVASGTGEGTGELFF; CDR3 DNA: TGTGCCACCAGTGTAGCCTCCGGGACAGGGGAGGGGACCGGGGAGCTGTTTTTT
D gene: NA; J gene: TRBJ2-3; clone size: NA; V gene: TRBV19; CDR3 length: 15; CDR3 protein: CASKGTLSGTDTQYF; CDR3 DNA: TGTGCCAGTAAAGGGACATTAAGTGGCACAGATACGCAGTATTTT
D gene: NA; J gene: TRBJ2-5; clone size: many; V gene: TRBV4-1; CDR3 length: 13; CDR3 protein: CASSQDPNMLQYF; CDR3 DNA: TGCGCCAGCAGCCAAGATCCCAACATGCTTCAGTACTTC
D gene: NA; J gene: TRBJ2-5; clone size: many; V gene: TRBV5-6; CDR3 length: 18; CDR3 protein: CASSPLTLTNGGQETQYF; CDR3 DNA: TGTGCCAGCAGCCCACTAACTCTGACAAACGGGGGCCAAGAGACCCAGTACTTC
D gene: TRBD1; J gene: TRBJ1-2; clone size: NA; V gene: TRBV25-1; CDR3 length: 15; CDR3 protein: CASSEFQTGGLGYTF; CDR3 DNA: TGTGCCAGCAGTGAATTTCAGACAGGGGGCTTGGGCTACACCTTC
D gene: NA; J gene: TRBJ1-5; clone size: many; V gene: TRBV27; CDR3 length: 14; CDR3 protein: CASSLEGVRQPQHF; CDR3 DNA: TGTGCCAGCAGTTTAGAGGGGGTCCGGCAGCCCCAGCATTTT
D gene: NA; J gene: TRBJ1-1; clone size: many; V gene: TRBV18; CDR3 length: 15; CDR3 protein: CASSPKGNLNTEAFF; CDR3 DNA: TGTGCCAGCTCACCAAAGGGCAACTTGAACACTGAAGCTTTCTTT
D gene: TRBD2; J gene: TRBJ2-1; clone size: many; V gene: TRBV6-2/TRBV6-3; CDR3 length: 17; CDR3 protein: CASRGLAGGSSYNEQFF; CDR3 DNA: TGTGCCAGCAGAGGACTAGCGGGAGGTAGCTCCTACAATGAGCAGTTCTTC